Detailed here is one TCR beta chain. The data stem from a study of CD8+ T cells in alopecia areata. Across the whole study: Scoring of severity for treated patients was based on percentage of affected scalp area.

Trimming stripped 7 bases from V and 7 bases from J, with 20 bases between. Germline assignment: CDR1 SNHLY and CDR2 FYNNEI. The CDR3 is 14 residues long. Treatment here: oral pan-JAK inhibitor, 5-10 mg twice daily. Extraction of RNA preceded its reverse transcription into cDNA, which served as the sequencing template. Some clones are missing from TCRdb's copy, which holds only in-frame ones; the method was immunoSEQ multiplex PCR. Seen here are 60,000 to 85,000 clones, approximately 66% observed once, and the top ten hold 23%. This chain links TRBV2 with TRBJ2-7, with D perhaps TRBD2 (6 bases). Specimen: CD8+ T cells sorted from blood, collected at week 24, from a patient treated with tofacitinib. This clonotype originated in a human donor with alopecia areata. DNA for the CDR3: TGTGCCAGCACCCGACTAGTGGCCTTGGGGGAGCAGTACTTC. This gives the protein CASTRLVALGEQYF.